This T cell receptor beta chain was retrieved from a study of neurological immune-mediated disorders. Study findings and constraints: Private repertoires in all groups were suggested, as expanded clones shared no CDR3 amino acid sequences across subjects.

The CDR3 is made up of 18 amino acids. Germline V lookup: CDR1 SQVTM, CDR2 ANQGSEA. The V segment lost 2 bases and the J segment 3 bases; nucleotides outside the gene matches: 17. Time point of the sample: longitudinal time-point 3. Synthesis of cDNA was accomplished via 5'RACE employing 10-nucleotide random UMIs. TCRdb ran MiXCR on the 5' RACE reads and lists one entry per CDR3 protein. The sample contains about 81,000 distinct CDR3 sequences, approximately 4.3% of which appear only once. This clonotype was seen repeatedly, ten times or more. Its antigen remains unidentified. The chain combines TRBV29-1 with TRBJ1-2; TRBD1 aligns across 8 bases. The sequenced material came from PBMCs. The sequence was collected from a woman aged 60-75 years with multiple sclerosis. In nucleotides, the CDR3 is TGCAGCGTTGAACGACCCAGGAATCAGGGGGCACTATACTATGGCTACACCTTC. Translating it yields CSVERPRNQGALYYGYTF.